Presented here are 26 T cell receptor beta chains from one specimen sequenced in a study of PD-L1 blockade in urothelial cancer. TCRdb's table, derived via immunoSEQ multiplex PCR, lists solely in-frame clones and lacks some. The repertoire holds about 84,000 clones, with roughly 82% as singletons. Here the sequenced sample was PBMCs, taken around atezolizumab (anti-PD-L1) treatment. These receptors all stem from a man between 65 and 85 years old with urothelial cancer.

This clone came up once. The DNA for the CDR3 is TGTGCCAGTAGTTTGACGGCGGGGACCTACGAGCAGTACTTC. Amino acids: CASSLTAGTYEQYF. The chain has TRBV19 and TRBJ2-7; TRBD2 might be the D (6 bases). There are 14 residues in the CDR3. Trimming shortened V by 5 bases and J by 2 bases, and 13 bases separated the two germline ends. Germline values: CDR1 LNHDA, CDR2 SQIVND (reference sequence).

The CDR3 reads CASSSSGGITDTQYF. The CDR3 nucleotides are TGTGCCAGCAGCTCTAGCGGGGGGATCACAGATACGCAGTATTTT. This chain uses TRBV25-1 with TRBJ2-3, with TRBD2 matching 11 bases. Germline trimming cut 6 bases from V and 2 bases from J; bases unmatched to any gene: 4. CDR3 length equals 15 residues. Germline values: CDR1 MGHDK, CDR2 SYGVNS.

The V and J genes are TRBV5-1 and TRBJ2-1, with a possible D match to TRBD2 (6 bases). CDR3 length: 15 amino acids. From germline, CDR1 is SGHRS and CDR2 YFSETQ. The V end was cut by 0 bases, the J end by 5 bases, with 12 bases between. DNA of the CDR3: TGCGCCAGCAGCTTGGTGGCGGGGCTAAACAATGAGCAGTTCTTC. It yields the protein CASSLVAGLNNEQFF.

V gene TRBV7-2 combines with J gene TRBJ1-5; D remains ambiguous. CDR1 is SGHTA, CDR2 FQGNSA, per germline. The CDR3 spans 15 residues. With 5 bases removed from V and 2 bases from J, the gap between germline ends came to 13 bases. The CDR3 coding sequence is TGTGCCAGCAGCCAAGAGTATGATGGCAATCAGCCCCAGCATTTT. This gives the protein CASSQEYDGNQPQHF. Based on the CDR3 plus reference TRBV7-2 and TRBJ1-5, the full variable domain is GAGVSQSPSNKVTEKGKDVELRCDPISGHTALYWYRQSLGQGLEFLIYFQGNSAPDKSGLPSDRFSAERTGGSVSTLTIQRTQQEDSAVYLCASSQEYDGNQPQHFGDGTRLSIL.

The rearrangement uses TRBV19 and TRBJ1-3, with 7 bases aligning to TRBD1. Trimming took 6 bases from V and 2 from J; bases not matched to a gene: 10. The germline gives CDR1 LNHDA, CDR2 SQIVND (reference sequence). The length of the CDR3 is 16 residues. Here the CDR3 reads CASSSLFTGAGNTIYF. Written as DNA, the CDR3 is TGTGCCAGTAGCAGCCTGTTCACAGGGGCTGGAAACACCATATATTTT.

On this clone itself: A much larger clone is a single base away; this may be a read error. V is TRBV9 and J is TRBJ2-2; 8 bases are a match to TRBD1. V lost 4 bases to trimming and J lost 1 base; unmatched junction nucleotides: 3. Looked up from germline, CDR1 is SGDLS and CDR2 is YYNGEE. The CDR3 sequence is 15 residues long. The DNA of the CDR3 is TGTGCCAGCAGCTTCGGGACAGGGAACACCGGGGAGCTGTTTTTT. Its translation: CASSFGTGNTGELFF.

This chain links TRBV21-1 with TRBJ2-5; the D segment call TRBD2 is taken from the table without a DNA check. TRBV21-1 is a known pseudogene. This CDR3 contains 16 residues. DNA for the CDR3: TGTGCCAGCAATATAGGACTAGCGGAATTCCAAGAGACCCAGTACTTC. Translated: CASNIGLAEFQETQYF.

The gene calls are TRBV29-1 and TRBJ2-2; 7 nucleotides agree with TRBD2. Germline trimming cut 7 bases from V and 3 bases from J; bases unmatched to any gene: 8. Germline V CDR1 and CDR2: SQVTM, ANQGSEA. The CDR3 runs to 14 residues. The CDR3 reads CSGGGWRDTGELFF. The DNA of the CDR3 is TGCAGCGGGGGGGGTTGGAGGGACACCGGGGAGCTGTTTTTT.

This clone has just a few counts. The rearrangement joins TRBV5-1 to TRBJ1-2; D is unresolved. The CDR3 runs 13 residues. CDR1 is SGHRS and CDR2 is YFSETQ in the germline V gene. The V end was cut by 0 bases, the J end by 6 bases, with 9 bases between. The CDR3, as DNA: TGCGCCAGCAGCTTGGGGGCAGCTCATGGCTACACCTTC. As protein: CASSLGAAHGYTF.

V gene TRBV5-1 combines with J gene TRBJ1-1; TRBD1 aligns across 7 bases. The CDR3 length is 13 residues. Germline CDR1 reads SGHRS; CDR2 reads YFSETQ. Germline trimming cut 1 base from V and 11 bases from J; bases unmatched to any gene: 8. Written as DNA, the CDR3 is TGCGCCAGCAGCTTGAATCGGGACAGTCGGGCTTTCTTT. It yields the protein CASSLNRDSRAFF.

The table lists this clone with a count of one. The rearrangement joins TRBV4-1 to TRBJ2-7; the D is unclear. The CDR3 loop spans 13 amino acids. With 3 bases removed from V and 3 bases from J, the gap between germline ends came to 9 bases. Germline V gene sequence: CDR1 MGHRA, CDR2 YSYEKL. The CDR3 region is CASSQGMSYEQYF. For the CDR3, the DNA is TGCGCCAGCAGCCAGGGCATGAGCTACGAGCAGTACTTC.

The V gene is TRBV4-1, the J gene TRBJ2-2; D gene unclear. The CDR3 covers 15 residues. Germline CDR1 reads MGHRA; CDR2 reads YSYEKL. V lost 1 base and J 4 bases, leaving 10 bases between the germline ends. The CDR3 coding sequence is TGCGCCAGCAGCCAAGTGCTAGGAACCACCGGGGAGCTGTTTTTT. Amino acid sequence: CASSQVLGTTGELFF.

This chain connects TRBV7-8 to TRBJ2-3; TRBD2 agrees at 11 bases. In germline, CDR1 is SGHVS, CDR2 FQNEAQ. The CDR3 covers 18 residues. Trimming at V came to 0 bases and at J to 2 bases, leaving 7 bases not matched to a gene. CDR3 nucleotide sequence: TGTGCCAGCAGCTTAGCGCGATCTAGCGGGGGGCTCACAGATACGCAGTATTTT. This gives the protein CASSLARSSGGLTDTQYF. Based on the CDR3 plus reference TRBV7-8 and TRBJ2-3, the full variable domain is GAGVSQSPRYKVAKRGQDVALRCDPISGHVSLFWYQQALGQGPEFLTYFQNEAQLDKSGLPSDRFFAERPEGSVSTLKIQRTQQEDSAVYLCASSLARSSGGLTDTQYFGPGTRLTVL.

This chain links TRBV2 with TRBJ2-5; 7 nucleotides agree with TRBD2. The CDR3 contains 15 residues. With 4 bases clipped from V and 5 bases from J, the junction kept 10 bases outside the gene matches. Germline V CDR1 and CDR2: SNHLY, FYNNEI. Here the CDR3 DNA reads TGTGCCAGCAGTGGGGTTGCGGGGGTTGGGGAGACCCAGTACTTC. Its protein is CASSGVAGVGETQYF.

The chain uses TRBV5-1 and TRBJ2-4; 12 positions match TRBD2. Germline CDR1 is SGHRS and CDR2 is YFSETQ. The CDR3 has 15 amino acids. V was clipped by 5 bases and J by 9 bases; unmatched bases: 9. This CDR3 reads CASRSSGRAEGIQYF. CDR3 nucleotides: TGCGCCAGCAGATCTAGCGGGAGGGCTGAGGGCATTCAGTACTTC.

The CDR3 here is CASRGLAGGYEQYF. For the CDR3, the DNA is TGTGCCAGCAGAGGACTAGCGGGGGGGTACGAGCAGTACTTC. This chain joins TRBV6-5 and TRBJ2-7; 15 bases fit TRBD2. CDR1 is MNHEY and CDR2 is SVGAGI in the germline V gene. V was clipped by 6 bases and J by 4 bases; unmatched bases: 1. This CDR3 spans 14 amino acids.

This clone was observed a few times. This chain connects TRBV13 to TRBJ1-1, with TRBD1 matching over 7 bases. Losses at the gene ends were 3 bases for V and 4 bases for J; bases not matched to a gene: 17. The CDR3 sequence is 18 residues long. CDR1 and CDR2 from the germline V gene are PRHDT and FYEKMQ (reference sequence). The CDR3 DNA is TGTGCCAGCAGCTTTCCTCTACCGACAGGGAGTAGTGGCACTGAAGCTTTCTTT. It yields the protein CASSFPLPTGSSGTEAFF. Filled out from reference TRBV13 and TRBJ1-1, the complete variable domain reads AAGVIQSPRHLIKEKRETATLKCYPIPRHDTVYWYQQGPGQDPQFLISFYEKMQSDKGSIPDRFSAQQFSDYHSELNMSSLELGDSALYFCASSFPLPTGSSGTEAFFGQGTRLTVV.

This clone has only a few counts. V and J are TRBV19 and TRBJ1-5; D is ambiguous. With 3 bases removed from V and 0 bases from J, the gap between germline ends came to 9 bases. Germline V gene lookup returns CDR1 LNHDA and CDR2 SQIVND (reference sequence). This CDR3 has 15 amino acids. The CDR3 is CASSMFQISNQPQHF. As DNA, the CDR3 is TGTGCCAGTAGTATGTTCCAGATTAGCAATCAGCCCCAGCATTTT.

The chain combines TRBV5-6 with TRBJ2-7; the match to TRBD1 covers 9 bases. Germline V CDR1 and CDR2: SGHDT, YYEEEE. The V gene end was trimmed by 6 bases and the J gene end by 5 bases; junction bases not matched to a gene: 9. This CDR3 is built from 14 residues. The CDR3 loop is CASIPGQGKDEQYF. The CDR3 nucleotides are TGTGCCAGCATCCCCGGACAGGGGAAGGACGAGCAGTACTTC.

V gene TRBV2 combines with J gene TRBJ2-1; 9 bases fit TRBD2. In germline, CDR1 is SNHLY, CDR2 FYNNEI. With V trimmed by 3 bases and J by 8 bases, 2 bases remained unmatched. The CDR3 length is 13 residues. The CDR3 protein is CASSDPSGDEQFF. The CDR3 DNA reads as TGTGCCAGCAGTGACCCTAGCGGGGATGAGCAGTTCTTC.

V is TRBV6-6 and J is TRBJ1-2; D is unclear. The CDR3 consists of 15 residues. V was pared by 4 bases and J by 7 bases, with 19 bases between. Per the germline V gene, CDR1 is MNHNY and CDR2 is SVGAGI (reference sequence). CDR3 in DNA: TGTGCCAGCAGTTCGTCCGCGAGAGAGGGTTCTGGCTACACCTTC. It codes for CASSSSAREGSGYTF.

The chain couples TRBV6-1 to TRBJ1-4; tentatively, D is TRBD1 (5 bases). CDR1 is MNHNS, CDR2 SASEGT, per germline. The CDR3 has 14 residues. V lost 6 bases, J lost 3 bases, and 11 bases lay in between. The CDR3 DNA sequence: TGTGCCAGCAGAATCGGGGGACCTAATGAAAAACTGTTTTTT. Translation: CASRIGGPNEKLFF.

The DNA of the CDR3 is TGTGCCAGCAGTTTAGGGGGGGCCGGGGAGCAGTTCTTC. This codes for CASSLGGAGEQFF. The gene calls are TRBV27 and TRBJ2-1; maybe TRBD2 (7 bases). The germline V gene encodes CDR1 MNHEY and CDR2 SMNVEV (reference sequence). The CDR3 has 13 residues. V lost 2 bases to trimming and J lost 10 bases, with 12 bases between them.

The V call is TRBV11-3, the J call TRBJ2-7; 7 bases fit TRBD2. The CDR3 spans 15 residues. Looked up from germline, CDR1 is SGHNT and CDR2 is YENEEA. V shed 1 base, J shed 1 base, and the junction held 4 bases outside the gene matches. The CDR3 nucleotides are TGTGCCAGCAGCTTAGGGGTGGGAGGGTCCTACGAGCAGTACTTC. It specifies CASSLGVGGSYEQYF.

The chain carries TRBV2 and TRBJ1-4, with D perhaps matching TRBD1 (6 bases). The CDR3 consists of 14 residues. The germline gives CDR1 SNHLY, CDR2 FYNNEI. V lost 7 bases to trimming and J lost 1 base, with 10 bases between them. In DNA, the CDR3 is TGTGCCAGCACCCTGGACAGAACTAATGAAAAACTGTTTTTT. Translated, it gives CASTLDRTNEKLFF.

The J gene is TRBJ1-2, the V gene TRBV7-9; 8 bases are shared with TRBD1. This CDR3 has 14 amino acids. CDR1 SEHNR and CDR2 FQNEAQ come from the germline V gene (reference sequence). The ends lost 0 bases at V and 4 bases at J; junction bases unmatched: 1. CDR3 in amino acids: CASSLADRGYGYTF. The CDR3 nucleotides read TGTGCCAGCAGCTTAGCCGACAGGGGCTATGGCTACACCTTC.